The following is a TCR beta chain sequence with its context. Antigen unknown. The data were taken from a study of cytomegalovirus exposure and HLA in healthy donors. This CDR3 comprises 17 residues. Trimming removed 6 bases from V and 4 bases from J, with 27 bases in between. Germline CDR1 GTSNPN, CDR2 SVGIG (reference sequence). Researchers ran the PCR with 60 Vbeta and 13 Jbeta primers. Repertoires were generated with immunoSEQ multiplex PCR, while TCRdb's copy carries only in-frame clones and drops some. The sample lists some 140,000 clones, 75% to 90% occurring once. Overall study findings and caveats: It was taken for granted in presence/absence analyses that sequencing depth across donors was roughly uniform. The majority of TCR sequences were rare, yet some public TCRs appeared in many donors. One cluster of highly shared sequence variants probably arose as a sequencing artifact. Later analysis showed TCR association rates varying by HLA locus, highest for DRB1 and lowest for HLA-C.

The V gene is TRBV30, the J gene TRBJ2-5; D is possibly TRBD2 (6 bases). The receptor's source is a woman between 45 and 60 years old in good health and CMV-seropositive. Material: PBMCs. CDR3 nucleotides: TGTGCCTGTCTCATACCGAAGGGACTCTATACTGCAGAGACCCAGTACTTC. This codes for CACLIPKGLYTAETQYF.